The TCR beta chain described here comes from a study of T cell repertoires in cytomegalovirus infection. For the study at large: CMV infection plus the matching HLA type was flagged by public TCR beta signatures.

TCRdb passed the reads through MiXCR, listing each CDR3 protein once. The sample shows approximately 730,000 distinct CDR3 sequences, almost 30% of them seen only once. Points on this clonotype: Its specificity is not known.

This CDR3 is 18 amino acids long. Looked up from germline, CDR1 is MGHRA and CDR2 is YSYEKL. Between the trimmed V and J ends, which lost 0 bases and 0 bases, there was a span of 15 bases. Study results and limitations: Using cumulative public TCR beta family frequency, the authors identified those who carried CMV together with the relevant HLA.

The rearrangement links TRBV4-1 to TRBJ2-1; D may be TRBD1 (5 bases). Sequenced material: cultured CD8+ T cells from PBMCs, taken from culture after CMV antigen stimulation. The source of this sequence is a human donor in good health (CMV status not recorded). Some clones in this sample may be carry-over from other donors' samples. The CDR3 is CASSQDGPVGRSYNEQFF. The CDR3 region has the DNA TGCGCCAGCAGCCAAGATGGCCCCGTGGGGCGCTCCTACAATGAGCAGTTCTTC.